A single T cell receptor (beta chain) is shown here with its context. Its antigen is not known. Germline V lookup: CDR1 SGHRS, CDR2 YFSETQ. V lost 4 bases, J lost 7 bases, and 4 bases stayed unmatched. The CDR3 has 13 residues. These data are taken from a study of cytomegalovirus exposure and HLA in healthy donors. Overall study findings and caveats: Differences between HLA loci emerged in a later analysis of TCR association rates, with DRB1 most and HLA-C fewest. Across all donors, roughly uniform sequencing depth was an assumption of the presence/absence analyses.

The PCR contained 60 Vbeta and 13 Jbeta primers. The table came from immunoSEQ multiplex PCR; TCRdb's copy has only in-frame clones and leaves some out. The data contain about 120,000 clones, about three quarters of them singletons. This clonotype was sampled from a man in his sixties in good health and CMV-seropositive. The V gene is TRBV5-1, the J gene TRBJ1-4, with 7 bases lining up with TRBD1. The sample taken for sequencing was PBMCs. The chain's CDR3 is CASSVGTAEKLFF. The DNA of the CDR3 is TGCGCCAGCAGCGTCGGGACAGCTGAAAAACTGTTTTTT.